The TCR beta chain described here comes from a study of blood T cell repertoires in COVID-19. In the original processing: Amplification of reference gene primers provided the estimated nucleated cell counts. Profiling relied on immunoSEQ multiplex PCR, and the TCRdb table lists in-frame clones only, not all of them. The DNA was the basis for D and trimming; V, J and clone size are from that table. The data show a few hundred thousand clones, roughly 90% seen once. The germline V gene has CDR1 SGHNT and CDR2 YYREEE (reference sequence). Deletions cut 2 bases from V and 2 bases from J, with 16 bases between. This CDR3 contains 17 residues.

The chain has TRBV5-4 and TRBJ2-2; a weak D match, TRBD2 (7 bases). Material for sequencing was peripheral blood. The sequence was obtained from a woman aged 30 to 39 with COVID-19, enrolled during active disease. CDR3: CASSLTPRGANTGELFF. CDR3 in DNA: TGTGCCAGCAGCTTAACGCCCCGGGGGGCTAACACCGGGGAGCTGTTTTTT.